This T cell receptor beta chain stems from a study of blood T cell repertoires in COVID-19. Study-level background: Donors in the United States, Italy and Spain gave samples during acute or convalescent COVID-19. From T cells, B-cell-depleted T cells, or PBMCs came the material, which was cDNA or gDNA.

How the authors handled the data: Amplification of reference gene primers provided the estimated nucleated cell counts. TCRdb keeps only in-frame clones here, not all; method: immunoSEQ multiplex PCR. V and J calls and clone size follow that table, whereas D and trimming were derived from the DNA. The table has 170,000 or so clones, approximately 88% seen once. Germline CDR1 reads SGHRS; CDR2 reads YFSETQ. Unmatched junction bases numbered 4, after V lost 1 base and J lost 4 bases. This CDR3 is 15 amino acids long. The sequencing sample was made of peripheral blood. This TCR came from a man younger than 35 with active or convalescent COVID-19. The chain is built from TRBV5-1 and TRBJ2-2, with 7 bases fitting TRBD2. The CDR3, as DNA: TGCGCCAGCAGCTTGTTACGGGAGGTCACCGGGGAGCTGTTTTTT. This gives the protein CASSLLREVTGELFF.